The sequence of this T cell receptor beta chain was determined in a study of CD4 T cells in relation to SARS-CoV-2 and coronaviruses. The wider study: ViraFEST: approximately eleven-day antigen culture of PBMCs, then TCR beta CDR3 sequencing.

Before the COVID-19 pandemic, during about 2011-2018, CD4+ T cells were taken from unexposed donors. The cells were cultured for less than twelve days before CD4+ T cells were isolated. Cultures received half-medium IL-2 refreshes on days 3 and 7. To note about this clone: The antigen is unknown.

Findings and caveats of the study: Samples before the pandemic and after infection were not matched within any donor.

Sequenced by immunoSEQ multiplex PCR; TCRdb stores in-frame clones only, minus some. The sample shows about 22,000 clones, 76% of them seen only once. The clonotype was recovered from a human donor in good health. Sequences were obtained from CD4+ T cells from PBMCs, cultured in vitro.

CDR3 coding DNA: TGTGCCAGTAGTAATCCCTCAACTAATGAAAAACTGTTTTTT. This translates into CASSNPSTNEKLFF. The chain couples TRBV19 to TRBJ1-4; D unclear. Trimming took off 4 bases at V and 0 bases at J, with 6 bases between the two ends. The CDR3 has 14 amino acids. Germline V gene data show CDR1 as LNHDA and CDR2 as SQIVND (reference sequence).